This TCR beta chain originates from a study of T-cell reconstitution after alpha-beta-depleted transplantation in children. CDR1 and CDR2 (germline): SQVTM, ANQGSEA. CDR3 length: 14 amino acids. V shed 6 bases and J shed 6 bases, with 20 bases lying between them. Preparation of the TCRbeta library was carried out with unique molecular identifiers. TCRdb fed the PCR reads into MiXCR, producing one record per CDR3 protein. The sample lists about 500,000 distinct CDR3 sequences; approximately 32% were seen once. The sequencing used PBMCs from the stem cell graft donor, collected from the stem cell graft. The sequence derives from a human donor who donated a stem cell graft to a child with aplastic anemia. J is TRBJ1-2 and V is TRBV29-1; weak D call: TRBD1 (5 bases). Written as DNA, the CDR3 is TGCAGCGTCTCTCCTCAAGGGGAGGTGGATGGCTACACCTTC. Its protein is CSVSPQGEVDGYTF.